A single sample is the source of the 22 T cell receptor beta chains below, sequenced in a study of shared clonotypes between healthy human individuals. Using immunoSEQ multiplex PCR, the repertoire was profiled, and TCRdb retains in-frame clones only, with some absent. There are about 2.1 million clones in the sample; about 92% occur only once, and more than 1.5% lies in the top ten. CD45RO-negative CD8 cells positively selected for CCR7 made up the naive population, which excluded terminally differentiated effector memory CD45RA+ cells. Sequencing used naive CD8+ T cells from PBMCs. These receptors came from a young man in good health. Some clones in this sample may be carry-over from other donors' samples.

The J gene is TRBJ2-6, the V gene TRBV9, with a possible D match to TRBD1 (6 bases). The CDR3 totals 17 residues. V lost 5 bases, J lost 0 bases, and 15 bases lay in between. The germline CDR1 and CDR2 sequences are SGDLS and YYNGEE. CDR3 bases: TGTGCCAGCAGGGACAGTCAGGCATCCTCTGGGGCCAACGTCCTGACTTTC. This codes for CASRDSQASSGANVLTF.

V is TRBV25-1 and J is TRBJ2-3, with D perhaps given as TRBD1 or TRBD2 (5 bases each). Per germline, CDR1 MGHDK and CDR2 SYGVNS. The CDR3 contains 16 residues. Trimming took off 1 base at V and 4 bases at J, with 15 bases between the two ends. CDR3 in amino acids: CASSEWGTLKADTQYF. CDR3 sequence (DNA): TGTGCCAGCAGTGAATGGGGGACCCTTAAGGCAGATACGCAGTATTTT.

This chain links TRBV4-3 with TRBJ2-7; 13 bases fit TRBD2. J was trimmed by 4 bases and V by 4 bases; bases with no gene match: 7. Germline V gene data show CDR1 as LGHNA and CDR2 as YSLEER. The CDR3 extends over 16 amino acids. The CDR3 loop reads CASSPGTSGTSYEQYF. The DNA of the CDR3 is TGCGCCAGCAGCCCGGGGACTAGCGGGACGAGTTACGAGCAGTACTTC.

This clone was observed once. This CDR3 is also generated by other DNA sequences in the sample. The rearrangement uses TRBV4-3 and TRBJ2-1; 7 positions match TRBD2. V dropped 1 base and J dropped 5; count of bases not matched to a gene: 2. The germline V gene encodes CDR1 LGHNA and CDR2 YSLEER. The CDR3 sequence is 14 residues long. The CDR3 DNA reads as TGCGCCAGCAGCCAAGTAGGACTAGACAATGAGCAGTTCTTC. Amino acid sequence: CASSQVGLDNEQFF.

This chain links TRBV7-9 with TRBJ1-4; unclear D gene. Germline-derived CDR1 and CDR2 are SEHNR and FQNEAQ (reference sequence). The CDR3 extends over 12 amino acids. V was pared by 0 bases and J by 8 bases, with 4 bases between. This CDR3 is CASSLAEEKLFF. The DNA for the CDR3 is TGTGCCAGCAGCTTAGCCGAAGAAAAACTGTTTTTT. The full variable domain, with the rest looked up from reference TRBV7-9 and TRBJ1-4, is DTGVSQNPRHKITKRGQNVTFRCDPISEHNRLYWYRQTLGQGPEFLTYFQNEAQLEKSRLLSDRFSAERPKGSFSTLEIQRTEQGDSAMYLCASSLAEEKLFFGSGTQLSVL.

V usage is TRBV9 and J usage is TRBJ2-5; the D gene is possibly TRBD2 (5 bases). The CDR3 sequence is 15 residues long. Trimming cost V 4 bases and J 0 bases, with 13 bases left between them. The germline V gene has CDR1 SGDLS and CDR2 YYNGEE. The DNA of the CDR3 is TGTGCCAGCAGCACACGGAGCGGCCACCAAGAGACCCAGTACTTC. Its translation is CASSTRSGHQETQYF.

This clone was counted a single time. This sample includes further DNA sequences coding for the same CDR3. The rearrangement links TRBV28 to TRBJ1-1; weak D call: TRBD1 (6 bases). Germline loops: CDR1 MDHEN, CDR2 SYDVKM. This CDR3 spans 13 amino acids. The V end lost 3 bases, the J end lost 6 bases, and 11 bases lay between the germline ends. CDR3 amino acids: CASSFNRVSEAFF. The CDR3 coding sequence is TGTGCCAGCAGTTTTAACAGGGTATCTGAAGCTTTCTTT. The variable domain in full, completed from reference TRBV28 and TRBJ1-1, reads DVKVTQSSRYLVKRTGEKVFLECVQDMDHENMFWYRQDPGLGLRLIYFSYDVKMKEKGDIPEGYSVSREKKERFSLILESASTNQTSMYLCASSFNRVSEAFFGQGTRLTVV.

This chain joins TRBV6-1 and TRBJ2-4; 7 positions match TRBD1. CDR3 length: 15 residues. V was clipped by 6 bases and J by 0 bases; unmatched bases: 5. Germline V gene sequence: CDR1 MNHNS, CDR2 SASEGT. CDR3 nucleotides: TGTGCCAGCAGGATTACAGGGGTAGCCAAAAACATTCAGTACTTC. Translation: CASRITGVAKNIQYF.

V usage is TRBV7-2 and J usage is TRBJ2-1; 7 bases align to TRBD1. Trimming at V came to 5 bases and at J to 0 bases, leaving 7 bases not matched to a gene. The germline CDR1 and CDR2 sequences are SGHTA and FQGNSA. This CDR3 is 16 amino acids long. CDR3 region: CASSDRQGSSYNEQFF. The CDR3 nucleotides read TGTGCCAGCAGCGACCGACAGGGTAGCTCCTACAATGAGCAGTTCTTC.

The chain uses TRBV6-1 and TRBJ2-1, with 10 bases that match TRBD1. The CDR3 sequence is 16 residues long. In germline, CDR1 is MNHNS, CDR2 SASEGT. Losses at the gene ends were 3 bases for V and 5 bases for J; bases not matched to a gene: 7. The CDR3 region is CASSDYGTGANNEQFF. CDR3 sequence (DNA): TGTGCCAGCAGTGACTACGGGACAGGGGCGAACAATGAGCAGTTCTTC.

This CDR3 reads CASSLADTVGPQHF. The CDR3, as DNA: TGTGCCAGCAGTTTAGCAGACACAGTAGGGCCCCAGCATTTT. The rearrangement uses TRBV27 and TRBJ1-5; D not resolved. CDR1 is MNHEY, CDR2 SMNVEV, per germline (reference sequence). V lost 2 bases and J lost 9, with 14 bases in between. The CDR3 covers 14 residues.

The chain carries TRBV11-2 and TRBJ1-2, with no clear D. The CDR3 covers 16 residues. The V end lost 5 bases, the J end lost 8 bases, and 24 bases lay between the germline ends. CDR1 SGHAT and CDR2 FQNNGV come from the germline V gene. The DNA for the CDR3 is TGTGCCAGCAGCCGGTTTCGAACGCCCGAGGCCGAGGGCTACACCTTC. The encoded protein is CASSRFRTPEAEGYTF.

The chain joins TRBV19 to TRBJ2-1, with TRBD2 matching over 7 bases. With V trimmed by 0 bases and J by 8 bases, 10 bases remained unmatched. Germline CDR1 LNHDA, CDR2 SQIVND (reference sequence). CDR3 size: 16 residues. The CDR3 DNA reads TGTGCCAGTAGTATAGATCTAGGGGAGGGCCTGTATGAGCAGTTCTTC. This sequence encodes CASSIDLGEGLYEQFF.

Details on this clone: The junction does not match germline at one end; this may be a read error. The chain joins TRBV10-3 to TRBJ2-7, with 9 bases aligning to TRBD1. Germline assignment: CDR1 ENHRY and CDR2 SYGVKD. CDR3 length: 14 residues. The CDR3 region is CASSYPGQGHEQYF. Here the CDR3 DNA reads TGTGCCAGCAGTTACCCGGGACAGGGCCACGAGCAGTACTTC.

This rearrangement joins TRBV28 to TRBJ2-3; 14 bases match TRBD2. There are 16 residues in the CDR3. The V and J ends lost 6 bases and 2 bases, in that order; junction bases with no gene match: 4. Germline V CDR1 and CDR2: MDHEN, SYDVKM. The CDR3 bases are TGTGCCAGCAGCTGGACTAGCGGGAGGTCCACAGATACGCAGTATTTT. As protein: CASSWTSGRSTDTQYF.

This rearrangement joins TRBV7-2 to TRBJ2-3, with TRBD2 matching 8 bases. This CDR3 has 16 residues. CDR1 is SGHTA and CDR2 is FQGNSA in the germline V gene. V was pared by 2 bases and J by 4 bases, with 8 bases of the junction left unmatched. The CDR3 DNA reads TGTGCCAGCAGCTTATTCCGGCGGGAGGATCCAGATACGCAGTATTTT. Residues: CASSLFRREDPDTQYF.

The genes are TRBV5-6 and TRBJ2-7; D not resolved. This CDR3 is 12 amino acids long. Germline V CDR1 and CDR2: SGHDT, YYEEEE. V shed 3 bases and J shed 6 bases, with 10 bases lying between them. CDR3 in DNA: TGTGCCAGCAGCTCACAGCTTGCCGAGCAGTACTTC. This encodes CASSSQLAEQYF. The full variable domain, its missing parts supplied by reference TRBV5-6 and TRBJ2-7, is DAGVTQSPTHLIKTRGQQVTLRCSPKSGHDTVSWYQQALGQGPQFIFQYYEEEERQRGNFPDRFSGHQFPNYSSELNVNALLLGDSALYLCASSSQLAEQYFGPGTRLTVT.

The chain couples TRBV25-1 to TRBJ2-7; the D gene is possibly TRBD1 (6 bases). This CDR3 has 13 amino acids. Trimming removed 1 base at V and 4 bases at J, with 8 bases between. Germline V lookup: CDR1 MGHDK, CDR2 SYGVNS. The CDR3 nucleotides read TGTGCCAGCAGTGAATGGACAGAATACGAGCAGTACTTC. It yields the protein CASSEWTEYEQYF.

The chain employs TRBV27 and TRBJ1-2, with D perhaps matching TRBD1 (6 bases). With 5 bases removed from V and 1 base from J, the gap between germline ends came to 17 bases. Per germline, CDR1 MNHEY and CDR2 SMNVEV (reference sequence). This CDR3 spans 16 amino acids. The CDR3 protein is CASSPGGQPVNYGYTF. As DNA, the CDR3 is TGTGCCAGCAGTCCCGGAGGACAGCCCGTTAACTATGGCTACACCTTC.

The chain employs TRBV13 and TRBJ1-4; maybe TRBD1 (5 bases). The CDR3 contains 15 residues. Trimming pared 3 bases from V and 8 bases from J, leaving 16 bases between. The V gene's germline CDR1 is PRHDT and CDR2 FYEKMQ (reference sequence). CDR3 region: CASSLRGIGGEKLFF. CDR3 nucleotide sequence: TGTGCCAGCAGCTTGAGGGGTATAGGAGGAGAAAAACTGTTTTTT.

The chain links TRBV28 to TRBJ2-5; TRBD2 matches 9 bases. The V and J ends lost 5 bases and 0 bases, in that order; junction bases with no gene match: 7. This CDR3 is 16 amino acids long. CDR1 is MDHEN, CDR2 SYDVKM, per germline. In nucleotides, the CDR3 is TGTGCCAGCAGTCTCCGACTAGCGGCATACCAAGAGACCCAGTACTTC. Its protein is CASSLRLAAYQETQYF.

The chain recombines TRBV4-1 with TRBJ1-6; the D gene is possibly TRBD1 (6 bases). V lost 6 bases to trimming and J lost 10 bases, with 19 bases between them. CDR3 length: 15 residues. Germline V CDR1 and CDR2: MGHRA, YSYEKL. The chain's CDR3 is CASRTTGGQKSPLHF. The CDR3 DNA sequence: TGCGCCAGCAGGACCACGGGGGGGCAAAAATCACCCCTCCACTTT.